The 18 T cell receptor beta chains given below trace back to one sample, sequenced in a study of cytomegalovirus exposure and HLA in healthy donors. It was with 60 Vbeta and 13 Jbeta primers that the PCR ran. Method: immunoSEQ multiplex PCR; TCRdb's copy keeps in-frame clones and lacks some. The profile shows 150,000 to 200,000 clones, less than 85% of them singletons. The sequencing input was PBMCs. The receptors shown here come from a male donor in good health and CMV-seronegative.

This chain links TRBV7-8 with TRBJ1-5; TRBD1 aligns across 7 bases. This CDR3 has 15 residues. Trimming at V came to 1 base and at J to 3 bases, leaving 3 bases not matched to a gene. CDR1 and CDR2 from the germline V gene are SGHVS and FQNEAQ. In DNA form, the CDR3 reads TGTGCCAGCAGCTTAGTGGGACAGTACAATCAGCCCCAGCATTTT. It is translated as CASSLVGQYNQPQHF.

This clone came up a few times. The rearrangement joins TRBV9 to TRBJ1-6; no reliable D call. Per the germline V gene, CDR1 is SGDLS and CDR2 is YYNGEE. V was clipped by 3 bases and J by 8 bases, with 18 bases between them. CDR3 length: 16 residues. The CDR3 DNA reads TGTGCCAGCAGCGCAAGGACGGGGATCAGAGATTCACCCCTCCACTTT. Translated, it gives CASSARTGIRDSPLHF.

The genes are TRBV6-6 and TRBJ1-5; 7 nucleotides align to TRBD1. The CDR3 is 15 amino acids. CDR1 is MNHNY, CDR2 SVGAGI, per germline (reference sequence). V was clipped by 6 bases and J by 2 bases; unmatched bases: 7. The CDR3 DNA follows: TGTGCCAGCAGCTATGAAGGGGGCCGCAATCAGCCCCAGCATTTT. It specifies CASSYEGGRNQPQHF.

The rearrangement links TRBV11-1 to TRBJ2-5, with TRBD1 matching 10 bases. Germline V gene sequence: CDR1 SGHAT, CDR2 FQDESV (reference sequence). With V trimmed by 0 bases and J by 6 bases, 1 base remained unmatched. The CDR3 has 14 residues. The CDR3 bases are TGTGCCAGCAGCTTAGCGGGACAGGGGCAGACCCAGTACTTC. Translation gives CASSLAGQGQTQYF.

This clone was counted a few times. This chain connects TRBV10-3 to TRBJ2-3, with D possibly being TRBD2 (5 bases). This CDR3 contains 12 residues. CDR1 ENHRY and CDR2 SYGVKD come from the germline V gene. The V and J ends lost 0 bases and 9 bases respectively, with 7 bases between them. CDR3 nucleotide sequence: TGTGCCATCAGTGAGTCCGGGGAGACGCAGTATTTT. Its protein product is CAISESGETQYF.

The CDR3: CASTNSGRRVLYTF. CDR3 in DNA: TGTGCCAGCACCAACTCCGGCCGCAGGGTTCTCTACACCTTC. This chain connects TRBV6-5 to TRBJ1-2; D perhaps matches TRBD1 (5 bases). V lost 7 bases and J 10 bases, leaving 22 bases between the germline ends. This CDR3 has 14 amino acids. Looked up from germline, CDR1 is MNHEY and CDR2 is SVGAGI.

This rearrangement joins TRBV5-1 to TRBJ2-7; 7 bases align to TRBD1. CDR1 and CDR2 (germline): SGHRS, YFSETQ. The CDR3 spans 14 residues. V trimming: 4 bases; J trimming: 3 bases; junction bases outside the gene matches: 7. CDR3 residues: CASSAGQEIYEQYF. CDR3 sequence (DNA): TGCGCCAGCAGCGCCGGACAGGAAATCTACGAGCAGTACTTC. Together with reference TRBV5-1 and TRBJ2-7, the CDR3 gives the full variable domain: KAGVTQTPRYLIKTRGQQVTLSCSPISGHRSVSWYQQTPGQGLQFLFEYFSETQRNKGNFPGRFSGRQFSNSRSEMNVSTLELGDSALYLCASSAGQEIYEQYFGPGTRLTVT.

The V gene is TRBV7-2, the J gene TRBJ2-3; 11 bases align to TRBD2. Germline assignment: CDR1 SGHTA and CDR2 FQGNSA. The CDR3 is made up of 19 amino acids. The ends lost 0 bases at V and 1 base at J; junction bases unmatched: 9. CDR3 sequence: CASSLALLAGDFGTDTQYF. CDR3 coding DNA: TGTGCCAGCAGCTTAGCGCTACTAGCGGGAGATTTTGGCACAGATACGCAGTATTTT.

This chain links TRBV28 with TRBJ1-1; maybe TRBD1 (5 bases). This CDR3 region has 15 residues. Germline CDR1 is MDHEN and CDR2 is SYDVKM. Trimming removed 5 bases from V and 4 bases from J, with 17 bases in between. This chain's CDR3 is CASSAFRVEGTEAFF. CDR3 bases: TGTGCCAGCAGTGCTTTCAGGGTGGAGGGCACTGAAGCTTTCTTT.

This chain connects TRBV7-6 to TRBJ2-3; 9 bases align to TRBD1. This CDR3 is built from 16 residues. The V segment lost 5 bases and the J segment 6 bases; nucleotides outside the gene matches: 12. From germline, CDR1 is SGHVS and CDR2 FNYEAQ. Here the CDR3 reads CASSPLGGQGGDTQYF. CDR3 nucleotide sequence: TGTGCCAGCAGCCCACTTGGGGGACAGGGTGGTGATACGCAGTATTTT.

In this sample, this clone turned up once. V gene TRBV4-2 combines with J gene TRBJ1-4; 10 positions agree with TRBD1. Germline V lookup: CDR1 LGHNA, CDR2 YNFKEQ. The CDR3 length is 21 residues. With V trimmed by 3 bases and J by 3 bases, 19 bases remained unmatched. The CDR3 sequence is CASSHDETGGAFGGANEKLFF. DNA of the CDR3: TGTGCCAGCAGCCATGACGAGACAGGGGGCGCGTTTGGGGGAGCTAATGAAAAACTGTTTTTT.

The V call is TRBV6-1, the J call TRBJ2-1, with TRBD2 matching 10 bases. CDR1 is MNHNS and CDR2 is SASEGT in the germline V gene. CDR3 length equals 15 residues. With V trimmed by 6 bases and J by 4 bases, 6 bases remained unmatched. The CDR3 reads CASSQRGGVYNEQFF. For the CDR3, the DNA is TGTGCCAGCAGCCAGCGGGGGGGGGTTTACAATGAGCAGTTCTTC.

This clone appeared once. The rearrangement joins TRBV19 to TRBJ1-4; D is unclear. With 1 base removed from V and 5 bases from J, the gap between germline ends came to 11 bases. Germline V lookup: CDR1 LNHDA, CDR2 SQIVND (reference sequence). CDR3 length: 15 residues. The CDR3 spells CASSIGRQYNEKLFF. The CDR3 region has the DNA TGTGCCAGTAGTATAGGGCGACAATACAATGAAAAACTGTTTTTT. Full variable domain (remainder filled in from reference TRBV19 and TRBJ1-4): DGGITQSPKYLFRKEGQNVTLSCEQNLNHDAMYWYRQDPGQGLRLIYYSQIVNDFQKGDIAEGYSVSREKKESFPLTVTSAQKNPTAFYLCASSIGRQYNEKLFFGSGTQLSVL.

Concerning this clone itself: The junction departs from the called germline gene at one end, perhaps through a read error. The CDR3 protein is CSSSLVANNEQFF. The CDR3 nucleotides are TGTTCCAGCAGCTTGGTGGCCAACAATGAGCAGTTCTTC. The chain combines TRBV7-9 with TRBJ2-1; no clear D. CDR1 is SEHNR, CDR2 FQNEAQ, per germline (reference sequence). CDR3 size: 13 residues.

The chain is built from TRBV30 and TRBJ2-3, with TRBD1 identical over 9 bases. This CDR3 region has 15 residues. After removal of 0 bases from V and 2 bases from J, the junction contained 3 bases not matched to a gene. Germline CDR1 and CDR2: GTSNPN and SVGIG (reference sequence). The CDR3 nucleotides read TGTGCCTGGAGTGTGGGGGACAGGGACACAGATACGCAGTATTTT. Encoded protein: CAWSVGDRDTDTQYF.

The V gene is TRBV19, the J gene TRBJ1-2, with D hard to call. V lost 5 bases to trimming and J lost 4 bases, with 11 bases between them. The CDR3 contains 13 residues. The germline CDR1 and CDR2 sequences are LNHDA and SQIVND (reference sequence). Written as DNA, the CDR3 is TGTGCCAGTAGTGCGGCGCTCAGCTATGGCTACACCTTC. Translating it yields CASSAALSYGYTF.

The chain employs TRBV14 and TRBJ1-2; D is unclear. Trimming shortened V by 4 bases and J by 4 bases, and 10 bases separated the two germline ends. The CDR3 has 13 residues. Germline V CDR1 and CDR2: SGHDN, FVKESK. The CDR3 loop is CASSPGVSYGYTF. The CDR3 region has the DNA TGTGCCAGCAGCCCCGGGGTTTCCTATGGCTACACCTTC. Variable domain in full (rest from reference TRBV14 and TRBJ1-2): EAGVTQFPSHSVIEKGQTVTLRCDPISGHDNLYWYRRVMGKEIKFLLHFVKESKQDESGMPNNRFLAERTGGTYSTLKVQPAELEDSGVYFCASSPGVSYGYTFGSGTRLTVV.

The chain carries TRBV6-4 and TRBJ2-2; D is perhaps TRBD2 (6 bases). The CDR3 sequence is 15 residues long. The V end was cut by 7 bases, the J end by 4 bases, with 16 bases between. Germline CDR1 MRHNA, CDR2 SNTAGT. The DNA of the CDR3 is TGTGCCAGCACCCAAACCGGGACTGCCACCGGGGAGCTGTTTTTT. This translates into CASTQTGTATGELFF.